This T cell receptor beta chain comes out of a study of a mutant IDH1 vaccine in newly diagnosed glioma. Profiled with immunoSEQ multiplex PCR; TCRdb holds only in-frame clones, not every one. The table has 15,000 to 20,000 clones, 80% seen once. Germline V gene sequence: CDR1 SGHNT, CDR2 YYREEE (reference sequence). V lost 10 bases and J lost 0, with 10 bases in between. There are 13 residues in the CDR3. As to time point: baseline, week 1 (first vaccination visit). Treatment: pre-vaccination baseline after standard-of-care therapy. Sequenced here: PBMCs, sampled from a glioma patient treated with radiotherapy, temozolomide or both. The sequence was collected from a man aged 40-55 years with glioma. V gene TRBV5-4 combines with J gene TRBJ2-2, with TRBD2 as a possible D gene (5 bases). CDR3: CAVGMTNTGELFF. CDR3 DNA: TGTGCCGTCGGGATGACGAACACCGGGGAGCTGTTTTTT.